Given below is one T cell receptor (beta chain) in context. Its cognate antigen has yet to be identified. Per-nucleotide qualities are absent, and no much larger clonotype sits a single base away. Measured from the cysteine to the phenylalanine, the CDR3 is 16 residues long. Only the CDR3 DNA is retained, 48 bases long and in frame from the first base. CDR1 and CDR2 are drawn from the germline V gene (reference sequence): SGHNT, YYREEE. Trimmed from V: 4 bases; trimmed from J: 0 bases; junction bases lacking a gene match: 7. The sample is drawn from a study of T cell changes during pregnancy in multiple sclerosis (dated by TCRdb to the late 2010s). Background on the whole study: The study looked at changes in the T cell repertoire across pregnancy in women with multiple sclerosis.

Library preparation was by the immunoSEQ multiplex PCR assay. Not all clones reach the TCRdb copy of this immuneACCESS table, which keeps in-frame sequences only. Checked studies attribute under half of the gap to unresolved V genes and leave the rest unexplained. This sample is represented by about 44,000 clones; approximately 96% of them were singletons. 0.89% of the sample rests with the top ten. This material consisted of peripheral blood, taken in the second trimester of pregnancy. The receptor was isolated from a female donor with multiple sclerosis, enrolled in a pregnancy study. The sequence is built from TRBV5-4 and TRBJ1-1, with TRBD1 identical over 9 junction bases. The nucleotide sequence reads TGTGCCAGCAGCAAGGGACAGGGAAGCCTGAACACTGAAGCTTTCTTT. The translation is CASSKGQGSLNTEAFF.